A selection of T cell receptor beta chains follows, all from one sample in a study of cytomegalovirus exposure and HLA in healthy donors. The repertoire was sequenced with immunoSEQ multiplex PCR; TCRdb's copy has only in-frame clones and lacks some. The data hold approximately 140,000 clones, with about three quarters observed a single time. The sample comprised PBMCs. The receptor source for this set is a man younger than 30 in good health and CMV-seronegative. Both conserved end residues are part of each CDR3. The D gene is left open where the match is weak. Expanded clones are given a class, and other clones once, few, many or no size at all.

V	size	D	J	CDR3	DNA
TRBV7-8	.	.	TRBJ1-5	CASTTSGQLSNQPQHF	TGTGCCAGCACCACGTCCGGACAGCTAAGCAATCAGCCCCAGCATTTT
TRBV4-2	.	TRBD2	TRBJ2-1	CASRRGLADSIAYNEQFF	TGTGCCAGCCGCCGGGGACTAGCGGATAGTATAGCCTACAATGAGCAGTTCTTC
TRBV7-8	.	TRBD1	TRBJ2-7	CASSQARQGYEQYF	TGTGCCAGCAGCCAAGCGAGACAGGGCTACGAGCAGTACTTC
TRBV7-9	.	.	TRBJ2-5	CASSFDTAWIRETQYF	TGTGCCAGCAGCTTCGACACGGCGTGGATAAGAGAGACCCAGTACTTC
TRBV5-1	once	TRBD2	TRBJ2-7	CASRAGGEQYF	TGCGCCAGCAGGGCGGGGGGCGAGCAGTACTTC
TRBV14	.	TRBD1	TRBJ1-1	CASSQRRIFIDRGTEAFF	TGTGCCAGCAGCCAAAGGCGCATATTCATAGACAGGGGGACTGAAGCTTTCTTT
TRBV9	.	TRBD1	TRBJ2-3	CASSVRDRDTQYF	TGTGCCAGCAGCGTTCGGGACAGGGATACGCAGTATTTT
TRBV7-9	once	.	TRBJ2-1	CASSPTGWADNEQFF	TGTGCCAGCAGCCCAACGGGGTGGGCCGACAATGAGCAGTTCTTC
TRBV5-8	few	TRBD1	TRBJ2-1	CASSKPGQGINEQFF	TGTGCCAGCAGCAAACCGGGACAGGGGATCAATGAGCAGTTCTTC
TRBV2	.	.	TRBJ2-4	CASSHGGGLSKNIQYF	TGTGCCAGTTCTCATGGGGGGGGGCTGTCCAAAAACATTCAGTACTTC
TRBV5-6	.	.	TRBJ1-3	CASSFRDNSGNTIYF	TGTGCCAGCAGTTTCCGGGACAACTCTGGAAACACCATATATTTT
TRBV2	.	.	TRBJ1-1	CASSAEKMNTEAFF	TGTGCCAGCAGTGCCGAGAAAATGAACACTGAAGCTTTCTTT
TRBV5-1	.	TRBD1	TRBJ1-3	CASSLDRDGNTIYF	TGCGCCAGCAGCCTAGACAGGGATGGAAACACCATATATTTT
TRBV28	.	.	TRBJ1-5	CASSKQRYSNQPQHF	TGTGCCAGCAGTAAACAGAGATATAGCAATCAGCCCCAGCATTTT
TRBV27	.	TRBD1	TRBJ2-4	CASSLSGSIRQGAINIQYF	TGTGCCAGCAGTTTATCGGGCTCAATCAGGCAGGGGGCTATAAACATTCAGTACTTC
TRBV5-6	.	TRBD1	TRBJ2-7	CASSRTGYTGTGFSYEQYF	TGTGCCAGCAGCCGTACTGGTTATACCGGGACAGGGTTTTCCTACGAGCAGTACTTC
TRBV12-1	.	.	TRBJ1-3	CASSFMAGRDSYSGNTIYF	TGTGCCAGCAGCTTTATGGCGGGCCGGGACAGTTACTCTGGAAACACCATATATTTT
TRBV5-4	.	TRBD1	TRBJ1-1	CASSWTGGSTEAFF	TGTGCCAGCAGCTGGACAGGGGGTAGCACTGAAGCTTTCTTT
TRBV30	.	.	TRBJ2-7	CAWRARGEGYEQYF	TGTGCCTGGAGGGCCAGGGGAGAGGGCTACGAGCAGTACTTC
TRBV19	.	.	TRBJ1-1	CASSMGDYGHTEAFF	TGTGCCAGTAGTATGGGGGACTATGGTCACACTGAAGCTTTCTTT
TRBV28	.	.	TRBJ2-6	CASSLFRGAGANVLTF	TGTGCCAGCAGCCTGTTCAGGGGGGCTGGGGCCAACGTCCTGACTTTC
TRBV21-1	.	.	TRBJ2-7	CARGDSPKRGLSYEQYF	TGTGCCAGAGGGGACAGCCCAAAGCGAGGACTCTCCTACGAGCAGTACTTC
TRBV7-8	.	.	TRBJ1-1	CASSFKHGGEAFF	TGTGCCAGCAGCTTTAAGCACGGAGGTGAAGCTTTCTTT
TRBV7-6	.	.	TRBJ1-5	CASSLEAGAMGNQPQHF	TGTGCCAGCAGCTTAGAAGCAGGGGCTATGGGCAATCAGCCCCAGCATTTT
TRBV28	few	TRBD1	TRBJ1-1	CAIMDRGRGNTEAFF	TGTGCCATTATGGACAGGGGGCGCGGAAACACTGAAGCTTTCTTT
TRBV9	.	TRBD2	TRBJ2-3	CASSAWGLAGDIDTQYF	TGTGCCAGCAGCGCCTGGGGGCTAGCGGGAGATATTGATACGCAGTATTTT
TRBV11-2	.	.	TRBJ2-7	CASSRVYREGEQYF	TGTGCCAGCAGCCGCGTGTACAGGGAAGGCGAGCAGTACTTC
TRBV5-1	.	TRBD1	TRBJ1-1	CASSLLDRGSTEAFF	TGCGCCAGCAGCTTACTGGACAGGGGGAGCACTGAAGCTTTCTTT
TRBV21-1	.	.	TRBJ2-7	CARNSIGLAGLYEQYF	TGTGCCAGGAACTCGATAGGACTAGCGGGCTTATACGAGCAGTACTTC
TRBV18	.	.	TRBJ2-7	CASSPEVTSYEQYF	TGTGCCAGCTCACCGGAGGTGACCTCCTACGAGCAGTACTTC
TRBV7-3	.	TRBD1	TRBJ2-2	CASSLRTGGFYTGELFF	TGTGCCAGCAGCCTCCGGACAGGGGGCTTTTACACCGGGGAGCTGTTTTTT
TRBV2	.	TRBD2	TRBJ2-5	CASNPEGLAGGETQYF	TGTGCCAGCAACCCTGAGGGACTAGCGGGAGGGGAGACCCAGTACTTC
TRBV18	.	.	TRBJ1-1	CASSPFTGKNTEAFF	TGTGCCAGCTCACCATTCACAGGGAAGAACACTGAAGCTTTCTTT
TRBV28	.	TRBD1	TRBJ1-2	CASSLTGTVSYGYTF	TGTGCCAGCAGTTTAACCGGGACAGTGAGCTATGGCTACACCTTC
TRBV2	.	.	TRBJ1-3	CASRDSSGNTIYF	TGTGCCAGCAGAGACAGCTCTGGAAACACCATATATTTT
TRBV13	.	.	TRBJ2-1	CASSGLEQFF	TGTGCCAGCAGCGGCCTCGAGCAGTTCTTC